This T cell receptor beta chain was recorded in a study of blood T cell repertoires in COVID-19. The table came from immunoSEQ multiplex PCR; TCRdb's copy has only in-frame clones and leaves some out. The data hold around 99,000 clones, with 60% to 85% observed a single time. From germline, CDR1 is SGHVS and CDR2 FQNEAQ. This CDR3 is built from 15 residues. With V trimmed by 6 bases and J by 5 bases, 10 bases remained unmatched. The gene calls are TRBV7-8 and TRBJ2-5; 9 positions agree with TRBD2. Source material: peripheral blood. The sequence derives from a man in his sixties or seventies with acute or convalescent COVID-19. CDR3 sequence reads: CASRPERGEEETQYF. In nucleotides, the CDR3 is TGTGCCAGCAGACCCGAGCGGGGGGAGGAGGAGACCCAGTACTTC.